This TCR beta chain was identified during a study of human T cells and chemical hapten exposure. On the study more broadly: Across its roughly 22 weeks, the study gave patients weekly diphenylcyclopropenone doses to the scalp.

In its sample, this clonotype was seen a few times. Antigen unknown. Each CDR3 protein gets one entry after TCRdb re-called the RACE reads with MiXCR. This table has 150,000 to 200,000 distinct CDR3 sequences, approximately 31% appearing once. Study-level findings and limits: The study found that DPC sensitization did not change TCRs above 1 in 1000 frequency.

The time point: pre-sensitization, week 0. As for treatment: therapeutic diphenylcyclopropenone sensitization with weekly scalp DPC. The CDR3 is 14 residues long. The V end lost 7 bases, the J end lost 2 bases, and 14 bases lay between the germline ends. The germline CDR1 and CDR2 sequences are MNHNS and SASEGT. This TCR was recovered from a woman under 40 with alopecia areata. Some clones in this sample may be carry-over from other donors' samples. The material was whole blood, obtained in connection with sensitization to the hapten diphenylcyclopropenone (DPC). The chain carries TRBV6-1 and TRBJ1-1; weak D call: TRBD1 (6 bases). CDR3 nucleotides: TGTGCCAGCACCCCCGGGGGCCGTAACACTGAAGCTTTCTTT. It yields the protein CASTPGGRNTEAFF.